Below are 18 T cell receptor beta chains sequenced from a single sample in a study of blood T cells in healthy people across ages (dated by TCRdb to the mid-2010s). The protocol used for the library was 5' RACE. Sequencing instrument: Illumina HiSeq 2500. A second roughly 6 to 11 cycle PCR used a sample-barcoded 5' primer and a J-beta primer mix. Using fastp trimming at Q25 and MiXCR clonotype assembly, TCRdb reanalyzed the public sequencing data and kept in-frame beta chains. Each entry is one CDR3 protein sequence, shown with its most common DNA and genes. The sample records 600,000 to 850,000 distinct CDR3 sequences, approximately 43% of which are singletons. The ten largest clones represent around a fifth of the sample. Material: blood. The receptor source for this set is a woman in her sixties in good health.

Concerning this clonotype: A much larger clone differs by one base, so this may be a read error. The genes are TRBV5-1 and TRBJ2-1; the match to TRBD2 covers 13 bases. Judging by the DNA end, TRBJ2-7 fits better; the J call may be wrong. This CDR3 spans 18 amino acids. Germline-derived CDR1 and CDR2 are SGHRS and YFSETQ. The CDR3 protein is CASSWGTSGISSYNEQYF. In DNA, the CDR3 is TGCGCCAGCAGCTGGGGGACTAGCGGGATAAGCTCCTACAATGAGCAGTACTTC.

This clonotype showed up just a few times. V and J are TRBV11-2 and TRBJ1-2; D not certain. The CDR3 has 13 residues. The ends were cut back, 6 bases at V and 5 bases at J, with 13 bases in the middle. Germline V gene lookup returns CDR1 SGHAT and CDR2 FQNNGV. This CDR3 reads CASRKSGSYGYTF. CDR3 DNA: TGTGCCAGCAGGAAGAGCGGTTCTTATGGCTACACCTTC.

The chain links TRBV7-3 to TRBJ2-7, with 10 bases aligning to TRBD2. Per the germline V gene, CDR1 is SGHTA and CDR2 is FQGTGA. The junction had 9 bases not matched to a gene; V was cut back by 5 bases and J by 5 bases. The CDR3 is made up of 15 amino acids. CDR3 residues: CASSIASGSGDEQYF. For the CDR3, the DNA is TGTGCCAGCAGCATCGCTAGCGGGAGTGGGGACGAGCAGTACTTC.

This rearrangement joins TRBV4-3 to TRBJ1-1, with no clear D. The germline V gene encodes CDR1 LGHNA and CDR2 YSLEER. The V end was cut by 4 bases, the J end by 3 bases, with 12 bases between. The CDR3 is 14 residues long. This chain's CDR3 is CASSRYPKDTEAFF. The CDR3 nucleotides read TGCGCCAGCAGCCGCTATCCGAAGGACACTGAAGCTTTCTTT.

This clonotype has only a few counts. This chain joins TRBV12-3 or TRBV12-4 and TRBJ2-2; 11 bases align to TRBD2. The CDR3 is 17 residues long. Losses at the gene ends were 7 bases for V and 7 bases for J; bases not matched to a gene: 14. As DNA, the CDR3 is TGTGCCAGCACCCCTGTGACACTAGCGGGAGTGGTCGGGGAGCTGTTTTTT. Encoded protein: CASTPVTLAGVVGELFF.

The V call is TRBV5-6, the J call TRBJ1-1; tentatively, D is TRBD1 (6 bases). The germline V gene encodes CDR1 SGHDT and CDR2 YYEEEE. Trimming cost V 3 bases and J 9 bases, with 15 bases left between them. CDR3 length: 13 residues. The CDR3 sequence: CASSSDPGTKAFF. The CDR3 nucleotides read TGTGCCAGCAGCTCGGATCCCGGGACAAAAGCTTTCTTT.

This clonotype was observed a few times. It may be a read error: a sequence one base away is much more abundant. The chain employs TRBV28 and TRBJ2-7; D gene uncertain. The V end was cut by 5 bases, the J end by 4 bases, with 6 bases between. Germline CDR1 reads MDHEN; CDR2 reads SYDVKM. The CDR3 runs to 11 residues. CDR3 in DNA: TGTGCCAGCAGTCGACGTTACGAGCAGTACTTC. This sequence encodes CASSRRYEQYF.

This chain uses TRBV12-3 or TRBV12-4 with TRBJ2-7; D is unclear. Deletions cut 7 bases from V and 0 bases from J, with 13 bases between. CDR3 length: 14 residues. CDR3 sequence reads: CASKVGTSSYEQYF. CDR3 bases: TGTGCCAGCAAGGTCGGAACAAGCTCCTACGAGCAGTACTTC.

There are many counts of this clonotype. The chain combines TRBV6-6 with TRBJ1-2; D unresolved. Germline values: CDR1 MNHNY, CDR2 SVGAGI (reference sequence). Trimming left V 0 bases short and J 0 bases short, with 5 bases between. CDR3 length: 14 residues. The CDR3 loop is CASSYSASNYGYTF. The CDR3 DNA is TGTGCCAGCAGTTACTCGGCTTCTAACTATGGCTACACCTTC.

The gene calls are TRBV9 and TRBJ2-7; 11 positions match TRBD1. With V trimmed by 0 bases and J by 3 bases, 5 bases remained unmatched. CDR3 length: 16 amino acids. The germline CDR1 and CDR2 sequences are SGDLS and YYNGEE. The CDR3 DNA is TGTGCCAGCAGCGTAGGTATCGGGACAGGGGGCTACGAGCAGTACTTC. It specifies CASSVGIGTGGYEQYF.

This chain connects TRBV21-1 to TRBJ2-3; the DNA was not used to check the table's D call, TRBD1. TRBV21-1 is given as a pseudogene. The CDR3 is made up of 16 amino acids. The CDR3 reads CASSKRDRGSSDTQYF. CDR3 DNA: TGTGCCAGCAGCAAAAGGGACAGGGGTAGTTCAGATACGCAGTATTTT.

This clonotype was observed a handful of times. CDR3 in DNA: TGTGCCAGCAGCTTTAGCGGGGGGGGTATACAAGAGACCCAGTACTTC. Its translation: CASSFSGGGIQETQYF. The rearrangement uses TRBV7-8 and TRBJ2-5; 11 bases map to TRBD2. The CDR3 runs to 16 residues. Germline values: CDR1 SGHVS, CDR2 FQNEAQ. After removal of 3 bases from V and 2 bases from J, the junction contained 5 bases not matched to a gene.

This chain uses TRBV20-1 with TRBJ2-7; D is perhaps TRBD1 (5 bases). Germline loops: CDR1 DFQATT, CDR2 SNEGSKA (reference sequence). Deletions cut 6 bases from V and 0 bases from J, with 12 bases between. The CDR3 has 13 residues. The CDR3 protein is CSATVITSYEQYF. The CDR3 nucleotides are TGCAGTGCGACAGTTATAACCTCCTACGAGCAGTACTTC.

This clonotype was found many times. The chain uses TRBV5-1 and TRBJ2-7; TRBD1 aligns across 9 bases. The ends lost 4 bases at V and 2 bases at J; junction bases unmatched: 4. Looked up from germline, CDR1 is SGHRS and CDR2 is YFSETQ. The CDR3 totals 14 residues. The CDR3 here is CASSEGQGPYEQYF. The CDR3 DNA is TGCGCCAGCAGCGAGGGACAGGGCCCCTACGAGCAGTACTTC. Together with reference TRBV5-1 and TRBJ2-7, the CDR3 gives the full variable domain: KAGVTQTPRYLIKTRGQQVTLSCSPISGHRSVSWYQQTPGQGLQFLFEYFSETQRNKGNFPGRFSGRQFSNSRSEMNVSTLELGDSALYLCASSEGQGPYEQYFGPGTRLTVT.

As for this clonotype: Just one base apart from a much larger clone, this may be a read error. The chain uses TRBV7-2 and TRBJ2-5, with a weak D call TRBD2 (5 bases). CDR1 SGHTA and CDR2 FQGNSA come from the germline V gene. Trimming cost V 4 bases and J 11 bases, with 23 bases left between them. CDR3 size: 15 residues. CDR3 loop: CASSSSPHSTGEQYF. CDR3 bases: TGTGCCAGCAGCTCCTCCCCACATTCGACCGGGGAGCAGTACTTC.

The chain links TRBV29-1 to TRBJ2-3; unclear D gene. Germline values: CDR1 SQVTM, CDR2 ANQGSEA. The CDR3 is 13 amino acids. Trimming removed 0 bases from V and 7 bases from J, with 11 bases in between. CDR3 in DNA: TGCAGCGTTGAAGATGGTCAGGCATATACGCAGTATTTT. Residues: CSVEDGQAYTQYF.

This clonotype was observed at least ten times. The rearrangement uses TRBV12-3 or TRBV12-4 and TRBJ1-2; D may be TRBD1 (6 bases). This CDR3 spans 14 amino acids. V lost 2 bases to trimming and J lost 3 bases, with 10 bases between them. CDR3 nucleotide sequence: TGTGCCAGCAGTTTATCTGGGGGCTACTATGGCTACACCTTC. It yields the protein CASSLSGGYYGYTF.

This chain joins TRBV20-1 and TRBJ1-2; D is undetermined. The CDR3 is 12 residues long. Trimming took off 8 bases at V and 2 bases at J, with 12 bases between the two ends. Germline CDR1 DFQATT, CDR2 SNEGSKA (reference sequence). DNA for the CDR3: TGCAGTACCACAACAGCCAACTATGGCTACACCTTC. Its protein is CSTTTANYGYTF.